One and the same sample provided the 30 T cell receptor beta chains below, sequenced in a study of blood T cells in healthy people across ages. Next came a second PCR, run for about 7 to 12 cycles, which used a sample-barcoded 5' primer along with a J-beta primer mix. TCRdb re-analysed the 5' RACE reads in MiXCR, keeping a single row per CDR3 protein. The sample contains about a million distinct CDR3 sequences, roughly 52% of which appear only once. The sample taken for sequencing was blood. The receptors shown here come from a man under 40 in good health.

This sequence joins TRBV7-2 and TRBJ2-7, with 8 bases matching TRBD1. The DNA end is more similar to TRBJ2-5, so the J call may be wrong. Germline V gene lookup returns CDR1 SGHTA and CDR2 FQGNSA. This CDR3 is 15 amino acids long. CDR3 sequence reads: CASSFDRGYGETQYF. DNA for the CDR3: TGTGCCAGCAGCTTCGACAGGGGCTATGGGGAGACCCAGTACTTC.

This clonotype has a single count. V is TRBV9 and J is TRBJ2-5; 9 bases agree with TRBD1. The J call may be faulty, since TRBJ2-7 better matches the DNA end. Germline loops: CDR1 SGDLS, CDR2 YYNGEE. The CDR3 has 15 amino acids. CDR3 amino acids: CASSPFPGQGYEQYF. CDR3 coding DNA: TGTGCCAGCAGCCCATTCCCGGGACAGGGCTACGAGCAGTACTTC.

This clonotype was counted only a few times. CDR3 protein: CASSQEGGAPGYTF. The DNA for the CDR3 is TGTGCCAGCAGCCAAGAGGGGGGCGCCCCCGGCTACACCTTC. The chain carries TRBV3-1 and TRBJ1-2; tentatively, D is TRBD1 (6 bases). The germline V and J ends were trimmed by 0 bases and 8 bases, with 13 bases remaining between them. Germline assignment: CDR1 LGHDT and CDR2 YNNKEL (reference sequence). This CDR3 is 14 amino acids long. Variable domain in full (rest from reference TRBV3-1 and TRBJ1-2): DTAVSQTPKYLVTQMGNDKSIKCEQNLGHDTMYWYKQDSKKFLKIMFSYNNKELIINETVPNRFSPKSPDKAHLNLHINSLELGDSAVYFCASSQEGGAPGYTFGSGTRLTVV.

This clonotype was detected once. This chain uses TRBV20-1 with TRBJ2-3, with D possibly called TRBD1 or TRBD2 (5 bases each). The CDR3 is 17 residues long. V was trimmed by 1 base and J by 0 bases, leaving 17 bases between them. Germline V gene data show CDR1 as DFQATT and CDR2 as SNEGSKA (reference sequence). CDR3 nucleotide sequence: TGCAGTGCTAGAGCGCACCGGGGCCAACCTAGCACAGATACGCAGTATTTT. Its protein product is CSARAHRGQPSTDTQYF.

This clonotype has only a few counts. The gene calls are TRBV24-1 and TRBJ2-7; tentatively, D is TRBD1 (5 bases). The germline gives CDR1 KGHDR, CDR2 SFDVKD. With 5 bases removed from V and 3 bases from J, the gap between germline ends came to 10 bases. This CDR3 is 13 amino acids long. The CDR3 sequence is CATSGGPGYEQYF. CDR3 in DNA: TGTGCCACCAGTGGGGGCCCGGGCTACGAGCAGTACTTC.

This clonotype occurred a few times. The chain joins TRBV18 to TRBJ2-7; 7 bases align to TRBD1. Trimming removed 3 bases from V and 1 base from J; junction bases left unmatched: 6. The CDR3 spans 15 residues. CDR1 is KGHSH, CDR2 LQKENI, per germline. CDR3 in DNA: TGTGCCAGCTCACCGTCACAGGGGATTTCCTACGAGCAGTACTTC. Amino acids: CASSPSQGISYEQYF.

This clonotype was counted between two and nine times. Its ends do not fully match the called genes, so a read error is possible. The chain links TRBV7-9 to TRBJ1-1, with TRBD1 matching 8 bases. Germline CDR1 is SEHNR and CDR2 is FQNEAQ (reference sequence). The CDR3 spans 14 residues. CDR3 loop: CAGSSRQGRTEAFF. The DNA for the CDR3 is TGTGCCGGCAGCTCCCGACAGGGGCGCACTGAAGCTTTCTTT. The full variable domain, its missing parts supplied by reference TRBV7-9 and TRBJ1-1, is DTGVSQNPRHKITKRGQNVTFRCDPISEHNRLYWYRQTLGQGPEFLTYFQNEAQLEKSRLLSDRFSAERPKGSFSTLEIQRTEQGDSAMYLCAGSSRQGRTEAFFGQGTRLTVV.

This clonotype was counted only a few times. The rearrangement joins TRBV6-5 to TRBJ2-7; D call uncertain. From germline, CDR1 is MNHEY and CDR2 SVGAGI. The V end was cut by 2 bases, the J end by 2 bases, with 7 bases between. The CDR3 has 13 residues. The CDR3 DNA reads as TGTGCCAGCAGTTACGGCCTTACCTACGAGCAGTACTTC. Its translation is CASSYGLTYEQYF.

This chain connects TRBV6-2 or TRBV6-3 to TRBJ2-1; no clear D gene. This CDR3 spans 14 amino acids. Germline V lookup: CDR1 MNHEY, CDR2 SVGEGT. Trimming removed 2 bases from V and 10 bases from J, with 15 bases in between. DNA of the CDR3: TGTGCCAGCAGTTACGAAGGTCCTTTGTACGAGCAGTTCTTC. It codes for CASSYEGPLYEQFF.

The chain links TRBV29-1 to TRBJ2-3, with no clear D. In germline, CDR1 is SQVTM, CDR2 ANQGSEA. The CDR3 sequence is 15 residues long. Trimming pared 0 bases from V and 1 base from J, leaving 11 bases between. The CDR3 is CSVEDPYVRTDTQYF. Written as DNA, the CDR3 is TGCAGCGTTGAAGACCCGTATGTGCGCACAGATACGCAGTATTTT.

This clonotype was counted a few times. The V and J genes are TRBV10-3 and TRBJ2-1; D is perhaps TRBD1 (6 bases). The germline V gene has CDR1 ENHRY and CDR2 SYGVKD. The CDR3 loop spans 14 amino acids. Trimming cost V 6 bases and J 6 bases, with 15 bases left between them. DNA for the CDR3: TGTGCCATCAGGGACAGCGAACTGTTCAATGAGCAGTTCTTC. Translating gives CAIRDSELFNEQFF.

About this clonotype itself: Possible read error: a much larger clone is one base away. The chain employs TRBV20-1 and TRBJ2-1; TRBD1 agrees at 8 bases. The CDR3 totals 14 residues. V lost 6 bases and J lost 2; bases outside the gene matches: 6. Per germline, CDR1 DFQATT and CDR2 SNEGSKA (reference sequence). This CDR3 is CSAPGQATYNEQFF. The CDR3, as DNA: TGCAGTGCACCGGGACAGGCGACCTACAATGAGCAGTTCTTC.

The chain carries TRBV20-1 and TRBJ2-5; 14 nucleotides agree with TRBD2. This CDR3 region has 16 residues. The germline V gene has CDR1 DFQATT and CDR2 SNEGSKA (reference sequence). The trim removed 2 bases at V and 1 base at J, leaving 3 bases unmatched. CDR3: CSARPTSGGAQETQYF. CDR3 coding DNA: TGCAGTGCTAGACCGACTAGCGGGGGGGCCCAAGAGACCCAGTACTTC.

The genes are TRBV3-1 and TRBJ2-1, with D maybe TRBD2 (6 bases). CDR1 is LGHDT, CDR2 YNNKEL, per germline (reference sequence). The CDR3 runs 17 residues. Trimming stripped 0 bases from V and 0 bases from J, with 12 bases between. This chain's CDR3 is CASSQERGTPSYNEQFF. The CDR3 nucleotides read TGTGCCAGCAGCCAAGAACGTGGGACTCCCTCCTACAATGAGCAGTTCTTC.

The chain employs TRBV28 and TRBJ2-5; 10 nucleotides agree with TRBD1. The DNA end is more similar to TRBJ2-7, so the J call may be wrong. The CDR3 totals 14 residues. Per germline, CDR1 MDHEN and CDR2 SYDVKM. The DNA for the CDR3 is TGTGCCAGCACCAGACAGGGGGCGACCTACGAGCAGTACTTC. This codes for CASTRQGATYEQYF.

This rearrangement joins TRBV30 to TRBJ2-4, with 7 bases identical to TRBD1. There are 12 residues in the CDR3. J gave up 14 bases and V 7 bases, and 14 bases lay outside the gene matches. Germline V lookup: CDR1 GTSNPN, CDR2 SVGIG (reference sequence). CDR3 residues: CAYDINRGGEYF. CDR3 nucleotide sequence: TGTGCCTACGACATAAACAGGGGTGGCGAGTACTTC.

This clonotype was found a few times. The DNA for the CDR3 is TGTGCCAGCAGTTACCCCTCGAACAGGGGCACAGATACGCAGTATTTT. It yields the protein CASSYPSNRGTDTQYF. The V gene is TRBV6-6, the J gene TRBJ2-3; TRBD1 is a possible D gene (6 bases). Germline V gene lookup returns CDR1 MNHNY and CDR2 SVGAGI (reference sequence). The CDR3 is 16 residues long. V shed 2 bases and J shed 1 base, with 13 bases lying between them.

V and J are TRBV12-3 or TRBV12-4 and TRBJ2-3; D may correspond to TRBD1 or TRBD2 (6 bases each). Trimming pared 5 bases from V and 3 bases from J, leaving 21 bases between. The CDR3 contains 17 residues. The CDR3: CASSPLPVRGHTDTQYF. CDR3 bases: TGTGCCAGCAGTCCCCTCCCCGTCCGGGGGCATACAGATACGCAGTATTTT.

In this sample, this clonotype turned up a few times. The CDR3 nucleotides are TGTGCCAGCAGCTTTTACAGGGTTTCCTTCCCAGCTTTCTTT. It yields the protein CASSFYRVSFPAFF. The rearrangement uses TRBV7-2 and TRBJ1-1, with a weak D call TRBD1 (6 bases). The ends were cut back, 3 bases at V and 10 bases at J, with 18 bases in the middle. CDR1 and CDR2 from the germline V gene are SGHTA and FQGNSA. CDR3 length: 14 amino acids.

V is TRBV6-4 and J is TRBJ2-3; 11 nucleotides line up with TRBD2. V dropped 6 bases and J dropped 5; count of bases not matched to a gene: 7. This CDR3 is 15 amino acids long. The germline V gene has CDR1 MRHNA and CDR2 SNTAGT. CDR3 sequence reads: CASSRSGGAGDTQYF. CDR3 nucleotide sequence: TGTGCCAGCAGCCGTAGCGGGGGGGCCGGAGATACGCAGTATTTT.

This chain links TRBV20-1 with TRBJ2-6; D perhaps matches TRBD1 (5 bases). The ends were cut back, 5 bases at V and 5 bases at J, with 13 bases in the middle. Per germline, CDR1 DFQATT and CDR2 SNEGSKA (reference sequence). This CDR3 comprises 14 residues. The CDR3 here is CSASQASRANVLTF. In DNA, the CDR3 is TGCAGTGCTTCACAGGCGTCAAGGGCCAACGTCCTGACTTTC.

This chain links TRBV29-1 with TRBJ2-7; D gene uncertain. The length of the CDR3 is 13 residues. The germline V and J ends were trimmed by 0 bases and 2 bases, with 8 bases remaining between them. Germline CDR1 SQVTM, CDR2 ANQGSEA. CDR3 amino acids: CSVEDRQAYEQYF. The CDR3, as DNA: TGCAGCGTTGAAGATCGGCAGGCCTACGAGCAGTACTTC.

This clonotype occurred many times. The chain carries TRBV29-1 and TRBJ2-5; tentatively, D is TRBD1 (6 bases). V lost 5 bases and J lost 1, with 8 bases in between. Germline V gene sequence: CDR1 SQVTM, CDR2 ANQGSEA. The CDR3 extends over 12 amino acids. In DNA, the CDR3 is TGCAGCGTTCGAGGGGGCCAAGAGACCCAGTACTTC. It encodes CSVRGGQETQYF.

To note about this clonotype: At one end the junction does not follow the germline gene, possibly because of a read error. The genes are TRBV7-9 and TRBJ2-7, with D tentatively TRBD1 (6 bases). The J call could be wrong; TRBJ2-5 is a better fit for the DNA end. Germline values: CDR1 SEHNR, CDR2 FQNEAQ (reference sequence). This CDR3 has 13 residues. The CDR3 is CASSVAPDRTQYF. The CDR3, as DNA: TGTGCCAGCAGCGTAGCGCCGGACAGGACCCAGTACTTC.

This chain uses TRBV3-1 with TRBJ2-1; 7 bases agree with TRBD1. Looked up from germline, CDR1 is LGHDT and CDR2 is YNNKEL (reference sequence). The CDR3 is made up of 13 amino acids. J was trimmed by 8 bases and V by 5 bases; bases with no gene match: 6. The chain's CDR3 is CASSKATGYEQFF. For the CDR3, the DNA is TGTGCCAGCAGCAAGGCGACAGGGTATGAGCAGTTCTTC.

This clonotype was seen a handful of times. The chain carries TRBV10-3 and TRBJ1-1; D unclear. V lost 3 bases and J lost 4, with 6 bases in between. This CDR3 comprises 12 residues. The germline V gene has CDR1 ENHRY and CDR2 SYGVKD. The CDR3 spells CAISEGPTEAFF. The CDR3 DNA is TGTGCCATCAGTGAAGGCCCCACTGAAGCTTTCTTT.

V usage is TRBV28 and J usage is TRBJ2-7, with D uncertain. The CDR3 covers 14 residues. V shed 11 bases and J shed 2 bases, with 19 bases lying between them. Germline CDR1 reads MDHEN; CDR2 reads SYDVKM. The DNA for the CDR3 is TGTGCCGGACGCCGCTGGTGGATTACCTACGAGCAGTACTTC. Protein: CAGRRWWITYEQYF.

The rearrangement uses TRBV29-1 and TRBJ2-3, with 9 nucleotides matching TRBD2. CDR3 length: 16 residues. V lost 3 bases to trimming and J lost 3 bases; unmatched junction nucleotides: 10. The germline gives CDR1 SQVTM, CDR2 ANQGSEA. The CDR3 here is CSVEGLLAGRTDTQYF. The CDR3 nucleotides read TGCAGCGTTGAGGGCCTCCTAGCGGGGAGGACAGATACGCAGTATTTT.

The chain is built from TRBV6-1 and TRBJ1-5; D ambiguous. V lost 9 bases to trimming and J lost 1 base, with 25 bases between them. The CDR3 is 18 amino acids. Germline CDR1 MNHNS, CDR2 SASEGT. In DNA form, the CDR3 reads TGTGCCAGTAGTCCAGGCAGGAGCCGTGTATCGAGCAATCAGCCCCAGCATTTT. Protein sequence: CASSPGRSRVSSNQPQHF.

J is TRBJ2-7 and V is TRBV7-2, with TRBD1 matching over 8 bases. The ends lost 5 bases at V and 2 bases at J; junction bases unmatched: 11. This CDR3 contains 16 residues. CDR1 and CDR2 from the germline V gene are SGHTA and FQGNSA. The CDR3 DNA reads TGTGCCAGCAGCATAGAATTGGACAGGGCTCCCTACGAGCAGTACTTC. This encodes CASSIELDRAPYEQYF.